This T cell receptor beta chain comes out of a study of T cell changes during pregnancy in multiple sclerosis. This CDR3 contains 14 residues. V lost 3 bases, J lost 1 base, and 2 bases stayed unmatched. Germline V gives CDR1 ENHRY, CDR2 SYGVKD. Sequencing was performed with immunoSEQ multiplex PCR; in TCRdb, only in-frame clones are kept and a portion is missing. The sample records 52,000 or so clones, about 90% being singletons. The sequenced sample was CD4+ T cells from peripheral blood mononuclear cells, obtained in the first trimester of pregnancy. This chain uses TRBV10-3 with TRBJ1-2; 7 positions match TRBD1. This sequence was found in a female donor with multiple sclerosis, enrolled in a pregnancy study. The chain's CDR3 is CAISDNRGNYGYTF. In DNA, the CDR3 is TGTGCCATCAGTGATAACAGGGGTAACTATGGCTACACCTTC.